This is a list of T cell receptor beta chains from one sample in a study of identical twins. Via MiXCR, TCRdb re-called the 5' RACE reads, giving one row per CDR3 protein. Among 420,000 or so distinct CDR3 sequences listed, approximately 18% were seen once. What was sequenced was naive T cells sorted from blood. The receptors derive from a middle-aged man in good health. CDR3s leave out the opening cysteine and the closing phenylalanine or tryptophan. D genes are given only for firm matches. Size is omitted from some rows. Given values are once, few, many or a class for expanded clones.

V gene: TRBV6-1
J gene: TRBJ2-7
D gene: TRBD2
clone size: .
CDR3 protein: ASSEFWGGPYEQY

V gene: TRBV5-1
J gene: TRBJ2-6
D gene: TRBD1
clone size: .
CDR3 protein: ASTWGQGAGANVLT

V gene: TRBV7-2
J gene: TRBJ1-3
D gene: TRBD1
clone size: .
CDR3 protein: ASSPNRGVSGNTIY

V gene: TRBV10-3
J gene: TRBJ1-2
D gene: .
clone size: many
CDR3 protein: AISDQGNYGYT

V gene: TRBV20-1
J gene: TRBJ2-5
D gene: .
clone size: many
CDR3 protein: SARDWEKETQY

V gene: TRBV29-1
J gene: TRBJ2-1
D gene: .
clone size: .
CDR3 protein: STPSPGLYNEQF

V gene: TRBV7-6
J gene: TRBJ2-7
D gene: .
clone size: .
CDR3 protein: ASCPTGTPAEQY

V gene: TRBV27
J gene: TRBJ2-5
D gene: .
clone size: many
CDR3 protein: ASSFQGGKTQY

V gene: TRBV7-3
J gene: TRBJ2-3
D gene: .
clone size: many
CDR3 protein: ASSLMSDTQY

V gene: TRBV6-5
J gene: TRBJ2-1
D gene: .
clone size: many
CDR3 protein: ASSYSRGAYNEQF

V gene: TRBV29-1
J gene: TRBJ2-1
D gene: TRBD1
clone size: few
CDR3 protein: SAWTGGSYNEQF

V gene: TRBV5-1
J gene: TRBJ1-2
D gene: .
clone size: few
CDR3 protein: ASSSTGRGYGYT

V gene: TRBV9
J gene: TRBJ2-3
D gene: TRBD2
clone size: .
CDR3 protein: ASSVSGGSTDTQY

V gene: TRBV20-1
J gene: TRBJ2-7
D gene: TRBD1
clone size: few
CDR3 protein: SARDLYRGQYEQY

V gene: TRBV15
J gene: TRBJ2-3
D gene: TRBD2
clone size: many
CDR3 protein: ATSREKRLAVTDTQY

V gene: TRBV5-5
J gene: TRBJ2-5
D gene: .
clone size: .
CDR3 protein: ASSLGNNQETQY

V gene: TRBV5-1
J gene: TRBJ2-7
D gene: TRBD1
clone size: .
CDR3 protein: ASNGQGGTYEQY

V gene: TRBV25-1
J gene: TRBJ2-1
D gene: .
clone size: few
CDR3 protein: ASLGLGGNEQF

V gene: TRBV3-1
J gene: TRBJ2-6
D gene: .
clone size: .
CDR3 protein: ASSQRQLGGANVLT

V gene: TRBV20-1
J gene: TRBJ2-1
D gene: .
clone size: .
CDR3 protein: SARGQGLGPYNEQF

V gene: TRBV12-3/TRBV12-4
J gene: TRBJ1-1
D gene: .
clone size: many
CDR3 protein: ASSRWETEAF

V gene: TRBV14
J gene: TRBJ2-7
D gene: .
clone size: .
CDR3 protein: ASSPRHQPVYEQY

V gene: TRBV12-3/TRBV12-4
J gene: TRBJ2-5
D gene: TRBD1
clone size: .
CDR3 protein: ASSLRPGGGQGAQY

V gene: TRBV5-1
J gene: TRBJ2-2
D gene: .
clone size: .
CDR3 protein: ASSSQGDTGELF

V gene: TRBV12-3/TRBV12-4
J gene: TRBJ2-1
D gene: TRBD1
clone size: many
CDR3 protein: ASSYHRTGNEQF

V gene: TRBV6-4
J gene: TRBJ1-1
D gene: TRBD1
clone size: .
CDR3 protein: ASSEDRLNTEAF

V gene: TRBV12-3/TRBV12-4
J gene: TRBJ2-7
D gene: .
clone size: many
CDR3 protein: ASSFSFDEQY